This T cell receptor (beta chain) emerged from a study of T cells in tumors after PD-1 blockade. Study at large: Each patient got pembrolizumab 200 mg every 3 weeks or cemiplimab 350 mg every 2 weeks. During anti-PD-1 treatment, some patients continued daily vismodegib 150 mg. Mean per blood sample: about 100,000 templates (about 23,000-257,772), around 34,000 unique clonotypes.

Trimming left V 0 bases short and J 1 base short, with 10 bases between. The CDR3 is made up of 15 amino acids. Germline assignment: CDR1 SGDLS and CDR2 YYNGEE. Here immunoSEQ multiplex PCR was the method, and the copy in TCRdb shows in-frame clones only, minus some. There are about 47,000 clones in the sample; nearly 80% occur only once, and 15% to 20% lies in the top ten. This TCR came from a human donor with basal cell carcinoma. The specimen was PBMCs, collected before anti-PD-1 treatment. The chain links TRBV9 to TRBJ1-2, with D possibly TRBD1 on 5 matching bases. The CDR3 region is CASSVGVGLNYGYTF. The CDR3 DNA follows: TGTGCCAGCAGCGTAGGAGTGGGACTTAACTATGGCTACACCTTC. The whole variable domain, filled in from reference TRBV9 and TRBJ1-2, reads DSGVTQTPKHLITATGQRVTLRCSPRSGDLSVYWYQQSLDQGLQFLIQYYNGEERAKGNILERFSAQQFPDLHSELNLSSLELGDSALYFCASSVGVGLNYGYTFGSGTRLTVV.